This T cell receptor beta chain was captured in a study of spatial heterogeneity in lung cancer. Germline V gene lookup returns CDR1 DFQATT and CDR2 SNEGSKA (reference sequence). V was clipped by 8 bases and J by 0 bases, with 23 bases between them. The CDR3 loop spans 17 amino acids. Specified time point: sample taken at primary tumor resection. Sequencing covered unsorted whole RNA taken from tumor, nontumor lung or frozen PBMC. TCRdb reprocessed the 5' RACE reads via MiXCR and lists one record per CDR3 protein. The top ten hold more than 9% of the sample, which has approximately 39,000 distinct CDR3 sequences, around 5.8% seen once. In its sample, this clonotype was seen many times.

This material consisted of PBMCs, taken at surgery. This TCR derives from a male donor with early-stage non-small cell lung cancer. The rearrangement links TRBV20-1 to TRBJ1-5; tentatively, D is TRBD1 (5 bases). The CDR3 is CSCLGDEGSYSNQPQHF. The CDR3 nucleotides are TGCAGTTGTTTGGGGGATGAGGGTTCCTATAGCAATCAGCCCCAGCATTTT.